Included here is one TCR beta chain sequence, with context. Germline CDR1 SGHVS, CDR2 FQNEAQ. V dropped 5 bases and J dropped 4 bases, with 14 bases sitting between them. The CDR3 contains 14 residues. TCRdb's table, derived via immunoSEQ multiplex PCR, lists solely in-frame clones and lacks some. The table includes 3,500 to 4,500 clones, 69% detected once. These data come from a study of coeliac disease. Study overall: Disease groups: newly diagnosed active, refractory type I, gluten-free-diet controlled. The study queried TRBV7-2 bias without high-resolution HLA data.

The TCR comes from a man aged 25 to 40 with celiac disease. The material sequenced was intraepithelial lymphocytes from the gut. V and J are TRBV7-8 and TRBJ1-1; D ambiguous. CDR3 sequence reads: CASSLYAGSTEAFF. The CDR3 coding sequence is TGTGCCAGCAGCCTATACGCGGGCAGCACTGAAGCTTTCTTT.